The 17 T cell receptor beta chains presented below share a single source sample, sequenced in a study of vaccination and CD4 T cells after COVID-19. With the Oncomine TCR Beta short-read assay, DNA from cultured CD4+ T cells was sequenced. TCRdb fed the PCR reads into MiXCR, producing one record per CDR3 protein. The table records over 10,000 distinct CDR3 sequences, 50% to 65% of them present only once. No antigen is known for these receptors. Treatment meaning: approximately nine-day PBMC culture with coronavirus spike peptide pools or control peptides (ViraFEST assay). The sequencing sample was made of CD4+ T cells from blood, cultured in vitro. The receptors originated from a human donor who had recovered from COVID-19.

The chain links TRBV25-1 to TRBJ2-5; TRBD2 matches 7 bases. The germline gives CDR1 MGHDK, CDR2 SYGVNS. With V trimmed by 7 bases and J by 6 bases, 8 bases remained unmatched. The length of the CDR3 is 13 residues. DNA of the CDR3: TGTGCCAGCACGGGGACGGGGGGAAAGACCCAGTACTTC. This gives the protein CASTGTGGKTQYF.

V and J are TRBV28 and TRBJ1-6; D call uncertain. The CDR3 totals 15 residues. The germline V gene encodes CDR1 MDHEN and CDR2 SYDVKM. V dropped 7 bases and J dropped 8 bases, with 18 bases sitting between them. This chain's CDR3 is CASTTIPSSYSPLHF. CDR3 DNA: TGTGCCAGCACAACGATCCCGAGCTCCTATTCACCCCTCCACTTT.

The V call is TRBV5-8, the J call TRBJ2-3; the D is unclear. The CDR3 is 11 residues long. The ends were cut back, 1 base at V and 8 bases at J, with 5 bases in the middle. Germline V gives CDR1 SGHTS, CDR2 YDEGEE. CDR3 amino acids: CASSLPFTQYF. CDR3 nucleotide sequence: TGTGCCAGCAGCTTGCCTTTTACGCAGTATTTT.

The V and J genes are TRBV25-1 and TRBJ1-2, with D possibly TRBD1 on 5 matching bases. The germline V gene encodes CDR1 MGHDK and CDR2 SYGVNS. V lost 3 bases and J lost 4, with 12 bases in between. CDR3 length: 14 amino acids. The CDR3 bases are TGTGCCAGCAGTGACCCCAAGGGGCTCTATGGCTACACCTTC. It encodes CASSDPKGLYGYTF.

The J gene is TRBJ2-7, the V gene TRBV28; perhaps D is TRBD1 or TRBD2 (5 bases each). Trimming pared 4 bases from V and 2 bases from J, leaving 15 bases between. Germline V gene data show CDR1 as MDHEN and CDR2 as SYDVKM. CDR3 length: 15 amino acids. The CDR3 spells CASSSQGRPPYEQYF. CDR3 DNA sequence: TGTGCCAGCAGTTCCCAGGGACGTCCCCCCTACGAGCAGTACTTC.

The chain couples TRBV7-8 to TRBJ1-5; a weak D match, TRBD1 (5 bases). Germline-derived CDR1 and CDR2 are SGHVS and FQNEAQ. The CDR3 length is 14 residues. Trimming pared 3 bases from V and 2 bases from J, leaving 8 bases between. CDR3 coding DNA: TGTGCCAGCAGCTTCTCGGGGGGCAATCAGCCCCAGCATTTT. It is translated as CASSFSGGNQPQHF.

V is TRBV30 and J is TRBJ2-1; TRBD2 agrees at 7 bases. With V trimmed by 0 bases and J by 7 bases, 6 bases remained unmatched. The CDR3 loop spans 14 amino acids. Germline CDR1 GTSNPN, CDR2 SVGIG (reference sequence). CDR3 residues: CAWSVPTSSNEQFF. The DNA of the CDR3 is TGTGCCTGGAGTGTACCGACTAGCTCAAATGAGCAGTTCTTC.

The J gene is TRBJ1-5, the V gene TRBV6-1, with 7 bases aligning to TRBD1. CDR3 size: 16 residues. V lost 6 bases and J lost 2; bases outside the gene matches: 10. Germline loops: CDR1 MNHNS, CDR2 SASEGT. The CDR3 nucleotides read TGTGCCAGCAGCCCAGGGGGGGTAAGGGGCAATCAGCCCCAGCATTTT. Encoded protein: CASSPGGVRGNQPQHF.

This CDR3 reads CSARPNPGTSGRDTQYF. The CDR3 DNA sequence: TGCAGTGCTAGACCTAACCCCGGGACTAGCGGAAGAGATACGCAGTATTTT. The chain is built from TRBV20-1 and TRBJ2-3; 11 bases are shared with TRBD2. The CDR3 loop spans 17 amino acids. The J segment lost 5 bases and the V segment lost 2 bases, leaving 12 bases of the junction unmatched. CDR1 and CDR2 (germline): DFQATT, SNEGSKA (reference sequence).

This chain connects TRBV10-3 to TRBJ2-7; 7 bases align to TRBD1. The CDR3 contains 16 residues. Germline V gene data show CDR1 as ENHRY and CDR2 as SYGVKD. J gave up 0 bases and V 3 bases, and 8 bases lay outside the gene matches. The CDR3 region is CAISDYGTASSYEQYF. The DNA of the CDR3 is TGTGCCATCAGTGACTATGGGACAGCGAGCTCCTACGAGCAGTACTTC.

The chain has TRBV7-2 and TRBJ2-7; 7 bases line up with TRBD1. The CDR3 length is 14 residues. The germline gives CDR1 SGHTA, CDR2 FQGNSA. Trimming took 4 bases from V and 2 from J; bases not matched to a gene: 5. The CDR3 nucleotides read TGTGCCAGCAGCTCTTGGGACAGCCCCTACGAGCAGTACTTC. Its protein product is CASSSWDSPYEQYF.

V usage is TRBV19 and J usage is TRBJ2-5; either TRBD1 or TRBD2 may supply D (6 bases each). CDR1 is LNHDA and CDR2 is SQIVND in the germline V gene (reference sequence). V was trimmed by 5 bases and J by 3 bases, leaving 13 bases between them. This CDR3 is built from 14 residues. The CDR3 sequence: CASSQGRGEETQYF. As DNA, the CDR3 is TGTGCCAGTAGTCAGGGGCGCGGGGAAGAGACCCAGTACTTC.

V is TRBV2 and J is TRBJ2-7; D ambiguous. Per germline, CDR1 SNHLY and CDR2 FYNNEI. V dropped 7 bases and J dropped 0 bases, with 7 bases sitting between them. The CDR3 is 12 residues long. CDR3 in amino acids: CASNLGSYEQYF. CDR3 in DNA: TGTGCCAGCAACCTCGGCTCCTACGAGCAGTACTTC.

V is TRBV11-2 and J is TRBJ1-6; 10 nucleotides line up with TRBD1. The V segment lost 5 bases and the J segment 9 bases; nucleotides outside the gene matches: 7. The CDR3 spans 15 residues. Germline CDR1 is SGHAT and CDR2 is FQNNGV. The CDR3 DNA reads TGTGCCAGCAGCAGACAGGGGGCCCCTAGTTCACCCCTCCACTTT. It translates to CASSRQGAPSSPLHF.

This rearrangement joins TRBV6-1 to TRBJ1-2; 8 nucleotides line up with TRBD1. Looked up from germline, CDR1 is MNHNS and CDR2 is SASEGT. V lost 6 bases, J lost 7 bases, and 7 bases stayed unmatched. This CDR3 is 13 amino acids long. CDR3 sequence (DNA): TGTGCCAGCAGGACCCAGGGGGCCGGTGGCTACACCTTC. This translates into CASRTQGAGGYTF.

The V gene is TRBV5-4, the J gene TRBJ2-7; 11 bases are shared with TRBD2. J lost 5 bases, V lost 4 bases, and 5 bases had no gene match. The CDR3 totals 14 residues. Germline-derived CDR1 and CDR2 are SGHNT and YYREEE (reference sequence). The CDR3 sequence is CASSDSGRDNEQYF. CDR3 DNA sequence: TGTGCCAGCAGCGATAGCGGGAGGGACAACGAGCAGTACTTC.

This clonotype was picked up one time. The CDR3 sequence is CASRTTGGGEAFF. For the CDR3, the DNA is TGTGCCAGCAGAACTACAGGGGGGGGTGAAGCTTTCTTT. The J gene is TRBJ1-1, the V gene TRBV2; 8 nucleotides agree with TRBD1. The germline CDR1 and CDR2 sequences are SNHLY and FYNNEI. The CDR3 totals 13 residues. Losses at the gene ends were 6 bases for V and 7 bases for J; bases not matched to a gene: 7.